This is a list of T cell receptor beta chains from one sample in a study of PD-L1 blockade in urothelial cancer. Libraries were prepared by immunoSEQ multiplex PCR; TCRdb keeps only in-frame clonotypes and omits some of them. The repertoire consists of 55,000 to 80,000 clones, with about 86% occurring once and the leading ten covering 14% to 15%. Specimen: PBMCs, collected around atezolizumab (anti-PD-L1) treatment. These receptor sequences come from a man in his sixties with urothelial cancer. The CDR3 runs from the conserved cysteine through the conserved F or W. A D gene is named only where the DNA matches it firmly. Clone sizes are given selectively: once, few, many, or a class where the clone is expanded.

V	J	D	size	DNA	CDR3
TRBV5-1	TRBJ2-7	.	.	TGCGCCAGCAGCACGGCGGCCTCCTACGAGCAGTACTTC	CASSTAASYEQYF
TRBV6-6	TRBJ2-7	TRBD1	few	TGTGCCAGCAGCCAGGGACAGACCTACGAGCAGTACTTC	CASSQGQTYEQYF
TRBV30	TRBJ2-1	TRBD1	.	TGTGCCTGGAGTGGGGGGCACAGGGGTTCGAATGAGCAGTTCTTC	CAWSGGHRGSNEQFF
TRBV19	TRBJ1-5	TRBD1	.	TGTGCCAGTACCCCCGGACAGGGGTTCAATCAGCCCCAGCATTTT	CASTPGQGFNQPQHF
TRBV9	TRBJ2-2	TRBD2	.	TGTGCCAGCAGCCCTAGCGGGGGGTACACCGGGGAGCTGTTTTTT	CASSPSGGYTGELFF
TRBV18	TRBJ2-2	TRBD2	.	TGTGCCAGCTCACGTCGGACTAGCGGGGGGTCGAACACCGGGGAGCTGTTTTTT	CASSRRTSGGSNTGELFF
TRBV4-2	TRBJ2-5	TRBD2	.	TGTGCCAGCAGCCAGAACCCGGGGGGGGCCGGGGAGACCCAGTACTTC	CASSQNPGGAGETQYF
TRBV4-2	TRBJ1-1	.	.	TGTGCCAGCAGCCAATTGACAGGCGGAGGGAACACTGAAGCTTTCTTT	CASSQLTGGGNTEAFF
TRBV11-2	TRBJ1-1	.	.	TGTGCCAGCAGCTTAGACCCGGTAGTATCCACTGAAGCTTTCTTT	CASSLDPVVSTEAFF
TRBV5-1	TRBJ1-1	TRBD1	.	TGCGCCAGCAGCTCCCAGTGGGGGACAGGTGAAGCTTTCTTT	CASSSQWGTGEAFF
TRBV19	TRBJ2-5	.	.	TGTGCCAGTAGTGAGCCGGGACAAGAGACCCAGTACTTC	CASSEPGQETQYF
TRBV11-3	TRBJ2-3	.	.	TGTGCCAGCAGCTTAGGGGCCCAAGTGGAAGATACGCAGTATTTT	CASSLGAQVEDTQYF
TRBV12-5	TRBJ2-2	TRBD2	.	TGTGCTAGTTCGGGGGGGCTTCGGACCGGGGAGCTGTTTTTT	CASSGGLRTGELFF
TRBV19	TRBJ1-5	TRBD1	.	TGTGCCAGTATCAGGGGGCGAGACAGCAATCAGCCCCAGCATTTT	CASIRGRDSNQPQHF
TRBV19	TRBJ1-6	.	.	TGTGCCAGCCAGACAGGCAATAATTCACCCCTCCACTTT	CASQTGNNSPLHF
TRBV19	TRBJ1-5	.	.	TGTGCCAGTAGTATGGATGGACAGTATAGCAATCAGCCCCAGCATTTT	CASSMDGQYSNQPQHF
TRBV19	TRBJ1-1	.	once	TGTGCCAGTAGTTACAGGAACACTGAAGCTTTCTTT	CASSYRNTEAFF
TRBV5-1	TRBJ2-1	.	.	TGCGCCAGCAGTTGGGAGACAGGCGCCTACAATGAGCAGTTCTTC	CASSWETGAYNEQFF
TRBV7-2	TRBJ2-6	.	once	TGTGCCAGCAGCTTAGAGCGTCCCAGGGCCGGGGCCAACGTCCTGACTTTC	CASSLERPRAGANVLTF
TRBV30	TRBJ2-7	.	.	TGTGCCTGGAGTTGGGGAGACTACGAGCAGTACTTC	CAWSWGDYEQYF
TRBV7-2	TRBJ2-3	TRBD2	.	TGTGCCAGCAGCTCCGGCCGCGGGGGGTTAAGCACAGATACGCAGTATTTT	CASSSGRGGLSTDTQYF
TRBV7-2	TRBJ2-5	.	.	TGTGCCAGCAGCTGGGGGACAAGGGGAGAGACCCAGTACTTC	CASSWGTRGETQYF